These 16 T cell receptor beta chains were all obtained from the same sample, sequenced in a study of yellow fever vaccine responses in identical twins. TCRdb re-called the RT-PCR reads with MiXCR, one entry per CDR3 protein. The sample yields tens of thousands of distinct CDR3 sequences, 60% seen once. This specimen consisted of T cells from blood (PBMCs), unsorted or a sorted subset (not recorded which), obtained before or after yellow fever vaccination (not recorded which). These TCRs come from a young woman who received the yellow fever vaccine.

This chain uses TRBV2 with TRBJ2-3; D tentatively fits TRBD1 or TRBD2 (5 bases each). Germline assignment: CDR1 SNHLY and CDR2 FYNNEI. This CDR3 is built from 13 residues. The V and J ends lost 8 bases and 2 bases respectively, with 11 bases between them. The CDR3 nucleotides are TGTGCCAGCGGGACGACTGACACAGATACGCAGTATTTT. It yields the protein CASGTTDTDTQYF. Supplemented by reference TRBV2 and TRBJ2-3, the full variable domain reads EPEVTQTPSHQVTQMGQEVILRCVPISNHLYFYWYRQILGQKVEFLVSFYNNEISEKSEIFDDQFSVERPDGSNFTLKIRSTKLEDSAMYFCASGTTDTDTQYFGPGTRLTVL.

This clonotype has more than one count but fewer than ten. The gene calls are TRBV18 and TRBJ1-6, with 10 bases aligning to TRBD1. CDR1 and CDR2 (germline): KGHSH, LQKENI. V gave up 3 bases and J gave up 7 bases; unmatched junction bases: 3. The CDR3 has 15 amino acids. Written as DNA, the CDR3 is TGTGCCAGCTCACCTCGGGACAGGGGAAATTCACCCCTCCACTTT. Translating it yields CASSPRDRGNSPLHF.

The genes are TRBV29-1 and TRBJ2-3; D ambiguous. From germline, CDR1 is SQVTM and CDR2 ANQGSEA. This CDR3 region has 13 residues. The germline V and J ends were trimmed by 6 bases and 2 bases, with 12 bases remaining between them. CDR3 DNA sequence: TGCAGCGTATGGGCCGGGTCCACAGATACGCAGTATTTT. Translating it yields CSVWAGSTDTQYF.

To note about this clonotype: One end of the junction fails to match germline, which may point to a read error. The rearrangement links TRBV12-3 or TRBV12-4 to TRBJ1-1; no clear D gene. The CDR3 has 17 amino acids. The CDR3 DNA follows: TGTGCCAGCAGTTTGGCAGGCCAAGGGTCCACGAACACTGAAGTTTTCTTT. This gives the protein CASSLAGQGSTNTEVFF.

The chain employs TRBV18 and TRBJ2-7; D uncertain. V lost 3 bases, J lost 5 bases, and 20 bases lay in between. The germline gives CDR1 KGHSH, CDR2 LQKENI. The CDR3 totals 16 residues. The CDR3, as DNA: TGTGCCAGCTCACCCCCTTTAGACTTGGGCTTCCACGAGCAGTACTTC. Protein product: CASSPPLDLGFHEQYF.

The gene calls are TRBV13 and TRBJ2-1, with 9 bases aligning to TRBD2. The CDR3 extends over 16 amino acids. V lost 1 base to trimming and J lost 4 bases; unmatched junction nucleotides: 5. Per the germline V gene, CDR1 is PRHDT and CDR2 is FYEKMQ (reference sequence). The CDR3 DNA reads TGTGCCAGCAGCTTAGAAGCGGGGGGCAGATACAATGAGCAGTTCTTC. The encoded protein is CASSLEAGGRYNEQFF.

This chain connects TRBV11-3 to TRBJ2-7, with 7 positions matching TRBD2. Germline lookup yields CDR1 SGHNT and CDR2 YENEEA. The CDR3 is made up of 17 amino acids. Trimming at V came to 3 bases and at J to 0 bases, leaving 11 bases not matched to a gene. The CDR3 loop is CASSFRASGPSSYEQYF. CDR3 sequence (DNA): TGTGCCAGCAGCTTCCGGGCTAGCGGACCCAGCTCCTACGAGCAGTACTTC.

The rearrangement uses TRBV25-1 and TRBJ2-7, with D uncertain. The CDR3 contains 13 residues. Germline CDR1 and CDR2: MGHDK and SYGVNS. The ends were cut back, 3 bases at V and 6 bases at J, with 12 bases in the middle. In DNA, the CDR3 is TGTGCCAGCAGTGAGGTAACACATCTCGAGCAGTACTTC. Its translation is CASSEVTHLEQYF.

This clonotype was seen a single time. As DNA, the CDR3 is TGCGCCAGCAGCTGGGGGGGTTCTAGCGGCTACACCTTC. Amino acids: CASSWGGSSGYTF. The chain has TRBV5-1 and TRBJ1-2, with a tentative D call TRBD1 (5 bases). Per germline, CDR1 SGHRS and CDR2 YFSETQ. Trimming pared 3 bases from V and 8 bases from J, leaving 14 bases between. CDR3 length: 13 amino acids.

There are a few counts of this clonotype. The rearrangement joins TRBV2 to TRBJ2-3, with 10 bases fitting TRBD2. There are 16 residues in the CDR3. With 5 bases clipped from V and 2 bases from J, the junction kept 7 bases outside the gene matches. Germline V CDR1 and CDR2: SNHLY, FYNNEI. For the CDR3, the DNA is TGTGCCAGCAGTCAAGGACTAGCGGTCTCCACAGATACGCAGTATTTT. Translation: CASSQGLAVSTDTQYF.

The sample holds one count of this clonotype. The chain is built from TRBV29-1 and TRBJ1-1, with D perhaps TRBD1 (6 bases). Deletions cut 7 bases from V and 1 base from J, with 10 bases between. The CDR3 loop spans 12 amino acids. From germline, CDR1 is SQVTM and CDR2 ANQGSEA. The CDR3, as DNA: TGCAGCGGCGGGACAACGAACACTGAAGCTTTCTTT. It yields the protein CSGGTTNTEAFF.

Only one count was recorded for this clonotype. The chain combines TRBV11-1 with TRBJ1-1; D uncertain. CDR1 is SGHAT, CDR2 FQDESV, per germline (reference sequence). This CDR3 is 11 amino acids long. V was pared by 1 base and J by 6 bases, with 3 bases between. The DNA for the CDR3 is TGTGCCAGCAGCTTAGGCCCTGAAGCTTTCTTT. Translated: CASSLGPEAFF.

The chain couples TRBV11-2 to TRBJ2-1; maybe TRBD2 (5 bases). This CDR3 has 17 amino acids. CDR1 and CDR2 from the germline V gene are SGHAT and FQNNGV. V was clipped by 5 bases and J by 4 bases, with 21 bases between them. The CDR3 sequence is CASSPPGWAGPYNEQFF. CDR3 nucleotides: TGTGCCAGCAGCCCCCCCGGGTGGGCGGGCCCTTACAATGAGCAGTTCTTC.

The chain combines TRBV5-6 with TRBJ2-2; no definite D call. The germline V and J ends were trimmed by 3 bases and 6 bases, with 12 bases remaining between them. Germline CDR1 and CDR2: SGHDT and YYEEEE. The CDR3 totals 14 residues. CDR3 sequence: CASSSGRYSGELFF. As DNA, the CDR3 is TGTGCCAGCAGCTCAGGCAGGTATTCCGGGGAGCTGTTTTTT. Based on the CDR3 plus reference TRBV5-6 and TRBJ2-2, the full variable domain is DAGVTQSPTHLIKTRGQQVTLRCSPKSGHDTVSWYQQALGQGPQFIFQYYEEEERQRGNFPDRFSGHQFPNYSSELNVNALLLGDSALYLCASSSGRYSGELFFGEGSRLTVL.

The V and J genes are TRBV15 and TRBJ2-1; TRBD2 matches at 8 bases. The junction had 12 bases not matched to a gene; V was cut back by 6 bases and J by 8 bases. CDR3 length: 15 residues. Germline V CDR1 and CDR2: LNHNV, YYDKDF (reference sequence). For the CDR3, the DNA is TGTGCCACCAGTCGGAATGGACTAGCTTTGGATGAGCAGTTCTTC. Translating gives CATSRNGLALDEQFF.

This clonotype occurred a few times. The chain uses TRBV11-1 and TRBJ2-1; 10 nucleotides match TRBD2. This CDR3 spans 15 amino acids. CDR1 is SGHAT and CDR2 is FQDESV in the germline V gene (reference sequence). V lost 5 bases and J lost 8; bases outside the gene matches: 9. DNA of the CDR3: TGTGCCAGCAGCCTACTAGCGGGGAGGGCCGATGAGCAGTTCTTC. Amino acid sequence: CASSLLAGRADEQFF.